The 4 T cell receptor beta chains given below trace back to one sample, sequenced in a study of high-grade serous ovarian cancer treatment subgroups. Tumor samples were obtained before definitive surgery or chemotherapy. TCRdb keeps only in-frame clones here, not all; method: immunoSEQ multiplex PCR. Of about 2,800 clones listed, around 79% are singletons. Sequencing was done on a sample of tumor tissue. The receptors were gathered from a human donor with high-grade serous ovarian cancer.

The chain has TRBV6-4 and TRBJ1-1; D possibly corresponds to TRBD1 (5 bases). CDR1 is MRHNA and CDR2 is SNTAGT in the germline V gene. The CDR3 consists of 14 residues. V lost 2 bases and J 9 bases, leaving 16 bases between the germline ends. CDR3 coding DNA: TGTGCCAGCAGTGACGGGTCCTTCGGGGGAAAAGCTTTCTTT. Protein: CASSDGSFGGKAFF.

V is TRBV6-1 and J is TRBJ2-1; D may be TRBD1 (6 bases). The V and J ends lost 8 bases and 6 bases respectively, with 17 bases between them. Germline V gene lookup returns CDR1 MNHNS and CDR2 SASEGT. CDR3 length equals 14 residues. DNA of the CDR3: TGTGCCAGCGCCCACGGGACACGTAGCAATGAGCAGTTCTTC. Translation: CASAHGTRSNEQFF.

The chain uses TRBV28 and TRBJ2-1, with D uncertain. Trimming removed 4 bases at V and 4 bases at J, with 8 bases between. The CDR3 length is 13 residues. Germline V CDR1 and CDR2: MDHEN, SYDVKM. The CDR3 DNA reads TGTGCCAGCAGTTCCTTAATATACAATGAGCAGTTCTTC. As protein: CASSSLIYNEQFF. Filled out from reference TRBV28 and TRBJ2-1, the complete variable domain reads DVKVTQSSRYLVKRTGEKVFLECVQDMDHENMFWYRQDPGLGLRLIYFSYDVKMKEKGDIPEGYSVSREKKERFSLILESASTNQTSMYLCASSSLIYNEQFFGPGTRLTVL.

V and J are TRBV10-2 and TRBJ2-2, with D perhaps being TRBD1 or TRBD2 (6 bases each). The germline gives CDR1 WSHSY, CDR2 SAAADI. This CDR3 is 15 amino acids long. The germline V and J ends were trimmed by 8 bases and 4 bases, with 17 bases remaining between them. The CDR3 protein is CASSGGGHGTGELFF. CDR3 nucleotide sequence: TGCGCCAGCTCGGGTGGGGGGCACGGCACCGGGGAGCTGTTTTTT.